The rows below give T cell receptor beta chains drawn from one sample of a study of blood T cell repertoires in COVID-19. Sequenced by immunoSEQ multiplex PCR; TCRdb stores in-frame clones only, minus some. Altogether 200,000 to 250,000 clones are present, less than 90% being singletons, with the ten largest covering less than 8%. Sequenced material: peripheral blood. The receptors were sampled from a man between 60 and 75 years old with acute or convalescent COVID-19. CDR3s include the opening cysteine and the closing phenylalanine or tryptophan. The D gene is left open where the match is weak. Size is stated for part of the rows, as once, few or many counts, or as a class when the clone is expanded.

cdr3_length: 13
clone_size: once
j_call: TRBJ2-3
d_call: .
v_call: TRBV5-1
cdr3_nt: TGCGCCAGCAGTTCTGCAGGGTCAGATACGCAGTATTTT
cdr3_aa: CASSSAGSDTQYF

cdr3_length: 16
clone_size: once
j_call: TRBJ2-7
d_call: .
v_call: TRBV5-4
cdr3_nt: TGTGCCAGCAGCTTGGGTCTACAGGGTGGGTCCTACGAGCAGTACTTC
cdr3_aa: CASSLGLQGGSYEQYF

cdr3_length: 12
clone_size: .
j_call: TRBJ2-7
d_call: .
v_call: TRBV6-2/TRBV6-3
cdr3_nt: TGTGCCAGCAGTTATAACGGGTGGGAGCAGTACTTC
cdr3_aa: CASSYNGWEQYF

cdr3_length: 15
clone_size: few
j_call: TRBJ2-7
d_call: TRBD1
v_call: TRBV9
cdr3_nt: TGTGCCAGCAGCTTAGGGACAGGGGCGATCTACGAGCAGTACTTC
cdr3_aa: CASSLGTGAIYEQYF

cdr3_length: 11
clone_size: .
j_call: TRBJ2-7
d_call: .
v_call: TRBV29-1
cdr3_nt: TGCAGCGTTAGGAGCTCCTACGAGCAGTACTTC
cdr3_aa: CSVRSSYEQYF

cdr3_length: 15
clone_size: .
j_call: TRBJ2-3
d_call: .
v_call: TRBV7-3
cdr3_nt: TGTGCCAGCAGTCATGAACTAGGTGGCACAGATACGCAGTATTTT
cdr3_aa: CASSHELGGTDTQYF

cdr3_length: 13
clone_size: .
j_call: TRBJ1-2
d_call: TRBD1
v_call: TRBV2
cdr3_nt: TGTGCCAGCCAAGACAGGGGCTACTATGGCTACACCTTC
cdr3_aa: CASQDRGYYGYTF

cdr3_length: 12
clone_size: few
j_call: TRBJ2-7
d_call: TRBD1
v_call: TRBV7-6
cdr3_nt: TGTGCCAGCAGCCGCGACAGGGCCGAGCAGTACTTC
cdr3_aa: CASSRDRAEQYF

cdr3_length: 14
clone_size: .
j_call: TRBJ1-2
d_call: TRBD1
v_call: TRBV19
cdr3_nt: TGTGCCAGTAACACACAGGGGGCCTCCTATGGCTACACCTTC
cdr3_aa: CASNTQGASYGYTF

cdr3_length: 13
clone_size: .
j_call: TRBJ2-7
d_call: .
v_call: TRBV24-1
cdr3_nt: TGTGCCACCAGTGATTCCCTGAACAGCGAGCAGTACTTC
cdr3_aa: CATSDSLNSEQYF

cdr3_length: 13
clone_size: .
j_call: TRBJ2-7
d_call: .
v_call: TRBV20-1
cdr3_nt: TGCAGTGCTAGTAGGGACAACCTCTACGAGCAGTACTTC
cdr3_aa: CSASRDNLYEQYF

cdr3_length: 15
clone_size: .
j_call: TRBJ2-5
d_call: TRBD2
v_call: TRBV27
cdr3_nt: TGTGCCAGCAGTTTGAAGGGGACTAGACAAGAGACCCAGTACTTC
cdr3_aa: CASSLKGTRQETQYF

cdr3_length: 15
clone_size: .
j_call: TRBJ2-3
d_call: TRBD2
v_call: TRBV5-1
cdr3_nt: TGCGCCAGCAGCCCCCCAGCGGGGAGGATCAATACGCAGTATTTT
cdr3_aa: CASSPPAGRINTQYF

cdr3_length: 14
clone_size: once
j_call: TRBJ2-7
d_call: TRBD1
v_call: TRBV3-1/TRBV3-2
cdr3_nt: TGTGCCAGCAGCCAAAGGGACAGGGGCGGCGAGCAGTACTTC
cdr3_aa: CASSQRDRGGEQYF

cdr3_length: 14
clone_size: .
j_call: TRBJ2-2
d_call: .
v_call: TRBV29-1
cdr3_nt: TGCAGCGTTGAGGTACGCGGGGACACCGGGGAGCTGTTTTTT
cdr3_aa: CSVEVRGDTGELFF

cdr3_length: 15
clone_size: .
j_call: TRBJ1-2
d_call: .
v_call: TRBV7-3
cdr3_nt: TGTGCCAGCAGCCCCTCGGGGGTGGGAATAGGTGGCTACACCTTC
cdr3_aa: CASSPSGVGIGGYTF

cdr3_length: 14
clone_size: .
j_call: TRBJ2-3
d_call: TRBD1
v_call: TRBV5-4
cdr3_nt: TGTGCCAGCAGCTTGGCCCAGGGGGCAGATACGCAGTATTTT
cdr3_aa: CASSLAQGADTQYF

cdr3_length: 17
clone_size: once
j_call: TRBJ2-7
d_call: TRBD2
v_call: TRBV28
cdr3_nt: TGTGCCAGCAGCCAGGGCCTAGCGGGAGGGCTCACCTACGAGCAGTACTTC
cdr3_aa: CASSQGLAGGLTYEQYF

cdr3_length: 14
clone_size: .
j_call: TRBJ2-6
d_call: .
v_call: TRBV9
cdr3_nt: TGTGCCAGCGCTACGAACTCTGGGGCCAACGTCCTGACTTTC
cdr3_aa: CASATNSGANVLTF

cdr3_length: 14
clone_size: .
j_call: TRBJ1-4
d_call: .
v_call: TRBV7-3
cdr3_nt: TGTGCCAGCAGCTTACGGACAAGTAATGAAAAACTGTTTTTT
cdr3_aa: CASSLRTSNEKLFF

cdr3_length: 14
clone_size: .
j_call: TRBJ2-5
d_call: TRBD2
v_call: TRBV7-3
cdr3_nt: TGTGCCAGCAGCCCGCTAGCGGGAGTGGAGACCCAGTACTTC
cdr3_aa: CASSPLAGVETQYF

cdr3_length: 13
clone_size: .
j_call: TRBJ2-1
d_call: .
v_call: TRBV7-2
cdr3_nt: TGTGCCAGCAGCCCCTCCTCCTACAATGAGCAGTTCTTC
cdr3_aa: CASSPSSYNEQFF

cdr3_length: 16
clone_size: .
j_call: TRBJ2-1
d_call: .
v_call: TRBV27
cdr3_nt: TGTGCCAGCAGTTTATCCAGCGGAAACTCCTACAATGAGCAGTTCTTC
cdr3_aa: CASSLSSGNSYNEQFF

cdr3_length: 15
clone_size: .
j_call: TRBJ1-2
d_call: .
v_call: TRBV9
cdr3_nt: TGTGCCAGCAGCGTAGATTCAGGGACTACCTATGGCTACACCTTC
cdr3_aa: CASSVDSGTTYGYTF

cdr3_length: 15
clone_size: few
j_call: TRBJ1-6
d_call: .
v_call: TRBV9
cdr3_nt: TGTGCCAGCAGCGTAGCCAGGGTTGAAAATTCACCCCTCCACTTT
cdr3_aa: CASSVARVENSPLHF

cdr3_length: 17
clone_size: .
j_call: TRBJ1-6
d_call: TRBD1
v_call: TRBV18
cdr3_nt: TGTGCCAGCTCACGAAACACCCAGGGACAGGGGAATTCACCCCTCCACTTT
cdr3_aa: CASSRNTQGQGNSPLHF

cdr3_length: 13
clone_size: .
j_call: TRBJ2-7
d_call: .
v_call: TRBV5-5
cdr3_nt: TGTGCCAGCAGCAGACGGGCAGGGGAAGAGCAGTACTTC
cdr3_aa: CASSRRAGEEQYF

cdr3_length: 17
clone_size: .
j_call: TRBJ2-7
d_call: TRBD2
v_call: TRBV9
cdr3_nt: TGTGCCAGCAGCCCCCGGACTAGCGGGAGTGGATCCTACGAGCAGTACTTC
cdr3_aa: CASSPRTSGSGSYEQYF

cdr3_length: 14
clone_size: once
j_call: TRBJ2-7
d_call: .
v_call: TRBV5-5
cdr3_nt: TGTGCCAGCAGCTTGGTGGCAGACTCCTACGAGCAGTACTTC
cdr3_aa: CASSLVADSYEQYF

cdr3_length: 16
clone_size: .
j_call: TRBJ2-7
d_call: .
v_call: TRBV28
cdr3_nt: TGTGCCAGCAGTCTCCCTGGCGCGGGAAGCTCCTACGAGCAGTACTTC
cdr3_aa: CASSLPGAGSSYEQYF

cdr3_length: 14
clone_size: once
j_call: TRBJ2-7
d_call: TRBD2
v_call: TRBV3-1/TRBV3-2
cdr3_nt: TGTGCCAGCAGCCCGGGACTAGAGGGCTACGAGCAGTACTTC
cdr3_aa: CASSPGLEGYEQYF

cdr3_length: 10
clone_size: few
j_call: TRBJ1-1
d_call: .
v_call: TRBV20-1
cdr3_nt: TGCAGTGCTAGTGGTCCAGGGACTTTCTTT
cdr3_aa: CSASGPGTFF

cdr3_length: 14
clone_size: .
j_call: TRBJ1-5
d_call: .
v_call: TRBV7-8
cdr3_nt: TGTGCCAGCAGCTTAAACAGTGAAAATCAGCCCCAGCATTTT
cdr3_aa: CASSLNSENQPQHF

cdr3_length: 13
clone_size: .
j_call: TRBJ2-1
d_call: .
v_call: TRBV9
cdr3_nt: TGTGCCAGCAGCGTAGCGCGTTCCAATGAGCAGTTCTTC
cdr3_aa: CASSVARSNEQFF

cdr3_length: 15
clone_size: .
j_call: TRBJ2-7
d_call: TRBD1
v_call: TRBV18
cdr3_nt: TGTGCCAGCTCACCACGGGACAGGGGTCTCTACGAGCAGTACTTC
cdr3_aa: CASSPRDRGLYEQYF

cdr3_length: 13
clone_size: .
j_call: TRBJ2-7
d_call: .
v_call: TRBV5-6
cdr3_nt: TGTGCCAGCAGCCCAACCGGGATGGGTGAGCAGTACTTC
cdr3_aa: CASSPTGMGEQYF

cdr3_length: 15
clone_size: .
j_call: TRBJ1-1
d_call: TRBD1
v_call: TRBV10-3
cdr3_nt: TGTGCCATCAGCCCCTCGACAGGGATAAACACTGAAGCTTTCTTT
cdr3_aa: CAISPSTGINTEAFF

cdr3_length: 16
clone_size: once
j_call: TRBJ2-7
d_call: .
v_call: TRBV24-1
cdr3_nt: TGTGCCACCAGTGACTCAAGACTTCTTAGCTCCTACGAGCAGTACTTC
cdr3_aa: CATSDSRLLSSYEQYF

cdr3_length: 15
clone_size: once
j_call: TRBJ2-5
d_call: .
v_call: TRBV28
cdr3_nt: TGTGCCAGCAGTTTATCGGTCCAGGGGGGAGAGACCCAGTACTTC
cdr3_aa: CASSLSVQGGETQYF

cdr3_length: 16
clone_size: few
j_call: TRBJ2-7
d_call: .
v_call: TRBV7-8
cdr3_nt: TGTGCCAGCAGCTTAAGGGGGTGGACGGAGTCCTACGAGCAGTACTTC
cdr3_aa: CASSLRGWTESYEQYF

cdr3_length: 15
clone_size: .
j_call: TRBJ2-1
d_call: TRBD2
v_call: TRBV30
cdr3_nt: TGTGCCTGGAGTAGGGGACTACGAACCTACAATGAGCAGTTCTTC
cdr3_aa: CAWSRGLRTYNEQFF

cdr3_length: 15
clone_size: .
j_call: TRBJ2-2
d_call: .
v_call: TRBV7-2
cdr3_nt: TGTGCCAGCAGCCCCCGGGACATGAACACCGGGGAGCTGTTTTTT
cdr3_aa: CASSPRDMNTGELFF

cdr3_length: 15
clone_size: .
j_call: TRBJ2-1
d_call: TRBD2
v_call: TRBV3-1/TRBV3-2
cdr3_nt: TGTGCCAGCAGCCCCGGGCTAGCGGGAAACAATGAGCAGTTCTTC
cdr3_aa: CASSPGLAGNNEQFF

cdr3_length: 13
clone_size: .
j_call: TRBJ1-4
d_call: .
v_call: TRBV4-3
cdr3_nt: TGCGCCAGCAGCCAAGATCAGGGGGAAAAACTGTTTTTT
cdr3_aa: CASSQDQGEKLFF

cdr3_length: 12
clone_size: .
j_call: TRBJ1-1
d_call: .
v_call: TRBV6-6
cdr3_nt: TGTGCCAGCAGTAGCCTGAGCACTGAAGCTTTCTTT
cdr3_aa: CASSSLSTEAFF

cdr3_length: 15
clone_size: .
j_call: TRBJ2-7
d_call: TRBD1
v_call: TRBV7-2
cdr3_nt: TGTGCCAGCAGCTCCGCCGGGGACAGGTACTACGAGCAGTACTTC
cdr3_aa: CASSSAGDRYYEQYF